The present T cell receptor (beta chain) was sequenced within a study of blood T cell repertoires in COVID-19. A COVID-19 case had been met by exposed participants during the 2 weeks before study entry. Germline-derived CDR1 and CDR2 are SNHLY and FYNNEI. This CDR3 spans 14 amino acids. V lost 8 bases, J lost 10 bases, and 7 bases stayed unmatched. Produced via immunoSEQ multiplex PCR; TCRdb's table is partial and in-frame only. The sample holds approximately 310,000 clones, 85% seen once. Material: PBMCs or T cells enriched from blood (not recorded which). The source of this sequence is a woman aged 25 to 39 who had been exposed to COVID-19. The rearrangement joins TRBV2 to TRBJ2-2; 13 bases line up with TRBD2. The CDR3 bases are TGTGCCAGCCTCAGGACTAGCGGGAGTACGGAGCTGTTTTTT. This sequence encodes CASLRTSGSTELFF.